What follows describes a single T cell receptor beta chain. The antigen remains undetermined. This specimen belongs to a study of T cell repertoires in ileal Crohn's disease. Per sample, roughly 500 nanograms of biopsy DNA were TCRB immunosequenced. Using immunoSEQ multiplex PCR, the repertoire was profiled, and TCRdb retains in-frame clones only, with some absent. Of about 59,000 clones in the sample, about 89% were seen once. This sample's time point: neoterminal ileum biopsy at postoperative endoscopy, about 6 months after surgery. Germline trimming cut 3 bases from V and 4 bases from J; bases unmatched to any gene: 4. Per the germline V gene, CDR1 is SGDLS and CDR2 is YYNGEE. The CDR3 extends over 14 amino acids. General study results and limits: Clonal expansions were more frequent in active smokers than non-smokers at surgery. Compared with CD4 T cells, sorted CD8 cells carried more expanded clones.

Sequencing was done on a sample of ileal tissue. The genes are TRBV9 and TRBJ1-5; TRBD1 agrees at 7 bases. The TCR was taken from an adult with Crohn's disease. This CDR3 reads CASSAGTANQPQHF. CDR3 sequence (DNA): TGTGCCAGCAGCGCCGGGACAGCTAATCAGCCCCAGCATTTT.